These T cell receptor beta chains were read from a single sample in a study of T-cell memory formation after mild COVID-19. Each CDR3 protein is one row after TCRdb ran MiXCR on the 5' RACE reads. The sample comprises a few hundred thousand distinct CDR3 sequences, roughly 9.4% of which are singletons, and around 23% rests with the top ten. The sequencing sample was made of PBMCs or a T cell subset sorted from them (not recorded which). The receptor set was obtained from a man in his late teens or twenties who had mild COVID-19 (a few samples of this study predate the infection). Cell type and time point are not known. The CDR3 runs from the conserved cysteine through the conserved F or W. Each record gives: D gene, V gene, J gene, clone size, CDR3 DNA, CDR3 protein. The D gene is left open where the match is weak. Not every row has a clone size; where given, it reads once, few, many or a size class.

d_call: .; v_call: TRBV7-6; j_call: TRBJ2-1; clone_size: .; cdr3_nt: TGTGCCAGCGACCCGGGACGAGGATACAATGAGCAGTTCTTC; cdr3_aa: CASDPGRGYNEQFF
d_call: TRBD1; v_call: TRBV6-5; j_call: TRBJ2-2; clone_size: .; cdr3_nt: TGTGCCAGCAGTTCACCGGGACAGGGGAGCGGGGAGCTGTTTTTT; cdr3_aa: CASSSPGQGSGELFF
d_call: .; v_call: TRBV28; j_call: TRBJ1-4; clone_size: few; cdr3_nt: TGTGCCAGCACCAGGGGAGGTGAAAAACTGTTTTTT; cdr3_aa: CASTRGGEKLFF
d_call: .; v_call: TRBV12-3/TRBV12-4; j_call: TRBJ1-6; clone_size: many; cdr3_nt: TGCGCCAGCAGCTTGGGGTATAATTCACCCCTCCACTTT; cdr3_aa: CASSLGYNSPLHF
d_call: .; v_call: TRBV24-1; j_call: TRBJ1-5; clone_size: many; cdr3_nt: TGTGCCACAGGGGGGTACAGCAATCAGCCCCAGCATTTT; cdr3_aa: CATGGYSNQPQHF
d_call: .; v_call: TRBV3-1; j_call: TRBJ1-1; clone_size: .; cdr3_nt: TGTGCCAGCAGCCAGCGTACTGAAGCTTTCTTT; cdr3_aa: CASSQRTEAFF
d_call: .; v_call: TRBV6-2/TRBV6-3; j_call: TRBJ2-7; clone_size: few; cdr3_nt: TGTGCCAGCAGTTACTCGAGAGGGTCTCGGAACGAGCAGTACTTC; cdr3_aa: CASSYSRGSRNEQYF
d_call: TRBD1; v_call: TRBV5-1; j_call: TRBJ2-2; clone_size: few; cdr3_nt: TGCGCCAGCAGCTTGGGACCCGGGACAGGGGATGTGAGGGAGCTGTTTTTT; cdr3_aa: CASSLGPGTGDVRELFF
d_call: .; v_call: TRBV12-3/TRBV12-4; j_call: TRBJ1-5; clone_size: few; cdr3_nt: TGTGCCAGCAGTCGAACTTATAGCAATCAGCCCCAGCATTTT; cdr3_aa: CASSRTYSNQPQHF
d_call: .; v_call: TRBV5-1; j_call: TRBJ2-3; clone_size: .; cdr3_nt: TGCGCCAGCAGCTTGCATTGGCAGGGAAACACAGATACGCAGTATTTT; cdr3_aa: CASSLHWQGNTDTQYF
d_call: .; v_call: TRBV7-2; j_call: TRBJ2-5; clone_size: few; cdr3_nt: TGTGCCAGCAGCTCTCCCTCCCAAGAGACCCAGTACTTC; cdr3_aa: CASSSPSQETQYF
d_call: TRBD1; v_call: TRBV20-1; j_call: TRBJ1-3; clone_size: .; cdr3_nt: TGCAGTGCTATGACAGGGGGAAACACCATATATTTT; cdr3_aa: CSAMTGGNTIYF
d_call: .; v_call: TRBV7-2; j_call: TRBJ1-1; clone_size: .; cdr3_nt: TGTGCCAGCAGCTACCTAGGGGGGAACACTGAAGCTTTCTTT; cdr3_aa: CASSYLGGNTEAFF
d_call: .; v_call: TRBV12-3/TRBV12-4; j_call: TRBJ1-5; clone_size: .; cdr3_nt: TGTGCCAGCAGTTTATCCGAGCTTCAGCCCCAGCATTTT; cdr3_aa: CASSLSELQPQHF
d_call: .; v_call: TRBV7-6; j_call: TRBJ2-7; clone_size: .; cdr3_nt: TGTGCCAGCAGCTTACAGGGGAAAGGAACCTACGAGCAGTACTTC; cdr3_aa: CASSLQGKGTYEQYF
d_call: .; v_call: TRBV7-2; j_call: TRBJ2-5; clone_size: many; cdr3_nt: TGTGCCAGCAGCTTCGCCCGAGAGACCCAGTACTTC; cdr3_aa: CASSFARETQYF
d_call: .; v_call: TRBV5-1; j_call: TRBJ1-4; clone_size: .; cdr3_nt: TGCGCCAGCAGCCAATTCGGACAGCAGAATGAAAAACTGTTTTTT; cdr3_aa: CASSQFGQQNEKLFF
d_call: .; v_call: TRBV4-2; j_call: TRBJ1-2; clone_size: .; cdr3_nt: TGTGCCAGCAGCCAAGACAGGAAGAGGAATGGCTACACCTTC; cdr3_aa: CASSQDRKRNGYTF
d_call: TRBD1; v_call: TRBV19; j_call: TRBJ1-1; clone_size: few; cdr3_nt: TGTGCCAGTAGGCCCCTCGACCAGGGGGCCGAGAACACTGAAGCTTTCTTT; cdr3_aa: CASRPLDQGAENTEAFF
d_call: .; v_call: TRBV19; j_call: TRBJ2-1; clone_size: few; cdr3_nt: TGTGCCAGTACCCCTTTTATTACCTACAATGAGCAGTTCTTC; cdr3_aa: CASTPFITYNEQFF
d_call: .; v_call: TRBV9; j_call: TRBJ1-5; clone_size: many; cdr3_nt: TGTGCCAGCGGGAAGGGGCTCAATCAGCCCCAGCATTTT; cdr3_aa: CASGKGLNQPQHF
d_call: .; v_call: TRBV7-2; j_call: TRBJ2-5; clone_size: many; cdr3_nt: TGTGCCAGCAGCCCCGAGGGCCTAGCATATGAGACCCAGTACTTC; cdr3_aa: CASSPEGLAYETQYF
d_call: .; v_call: TRBV4-1; j_call: TRBJ2-2; clone_size: .; cdr3_nt: TGCGCCAGCAGCCAGGGGCCCCGTCACACCGGGGAGCTGTTTTTT; cdr3_aa: CASSQGPRHTGELFF
d_call: TRBD2; v_call: TRBV4-2; j_call: TRBJ2-3; clone_size: few; cdr3_nt: TGTGCCAGCAGCCAACTGAGCGGGGGGAGTGGAGATACGCAGTATTTT; cdr3_aa: CASSQLSGGSGDTQYF
d_call: .; v_call: TRBV12-3/TRBV12-4; j_call: TRBJ1-2; clone_size: few; cdr3_nt: TGTGCCAGCAGGCCAACGGGGGAGGGATATGGCTACACCTTC; cdr3_aa: CASRPTGEGYGYTF
d_call: .; v_call: TRBV20-1; j_call: TRBJ2-3; clone_size: .; cdr3_nt: TGCAGTGCTTGGAGAAGCACAGATACGCAGTATTTT; cdr3_aa: CSAWRSTDTQYF
d_call: .; v_call: TRBV5-1; j_call: TRBJ1-5; clone_size: few; cdr3_nt: TGCGCCAGCCAGGGAGGACTTAATCAGCCCCAGCATTTT; cdr3_aa: CASQGGLNQPQHF
d_call: .; v_call: TRBV12-3/TRBV12-4; j_call: TRBJ1-5; clone_size: few; cdr3_nt: TGTGCCAGCAGTTTAAGGTCGGGGGGGCATCAGCCCCAGCATTTT; cdr3_aa: CASSLRSGGHQPQHF
d_call: .; v_call: TRBV24-1; j_call: TRBJ2-3; clone_size: few; cdr3_nt: TGTGCCACCAGTGATTTCGGGGGAGCCGATACGCAGTATTTT; cdr3_aa: CATSDFGGADTQYF
d_call: TRBD2; v_call: TRBV3-1; j_call: TRBJ2-5; clone_size: few; cdr3_nt: TGTGCCAGCAGCCAAGATCGGGGGGGGACCCAGTACTTC; cdr3_aa: CASSQDRGGTQYF
d_call: .; v_call: TRBV5-1; j_call: TRBJ1-1; clone_size: .; cdr3_nt: TGCGCCAGCAGCGACGGCATGAACACTGAAGCTTTCTTT; cdr3_aa: CASSDGMNTEAFF
d_call: TRBD1; v_call: TRBV5-1; j_call: TRBJ1-6; clone_size: many; cdr3_nt: TGCGCCAGCAGCTTGGGGACAGGGTCCCCACCCCTCCACTTT; cdr3_aa: CASSLGTGSPPLHF
d_call: .; v_call: TRBV7-6; j_call: TRBJ2-1; clone_size: many; cdr3_nt: TGTGCCAGCAGCTTAGCTGGGGTATCCTACAATGAGCAGTTCTTC; cdr3_aa: CASSLAGVSYNEQFF
d_call: .; v_call: TRBV7-2; j_call: TRBJ2-1; clone_size: .; cdr3_nt: TGTGCCAGCAGCTTACTTGGGACACTGCGACCTGAGCAGTTCTTC; cdr3_aa: CASSLLGTLRPEQFF
d_call: .; v_call: TRBV5-1; j_call: TRBJ2-2; clone_size: few; cdr3_nt: TGCGCCAGCAGCTTGGTATCCAGGGGATTCACCGGGGAGCTGTTTTTT; cdr3_aa: CASSLVSRGFTGELFF
d_call: .; v_call: TRBV2; j_call: TRBJ2-3; clone_size: .; cdr3_nt: TGTGCCAGCACGTGGGGGTCAGATACGCAGTATTTT; cdr3_aa: CASTWGSDTQYF
d_call: .; v_call: TRBV5-5; j_call: TRBJ2-6; clone_size: few; cdr3_nt: TGTGCCGGGGGAGGTGAGGCTGGGGCCAACGTCCTGACTTTC; cdr3_aa: CAGGGEAGANVLTF
d_call: .; v_call: TRBV19; j_call: TRBJ2-6; clone_size: few; cdr3_nt: TGTGCCAGTAGTAATGGAGCGTCTGGGGCCAACGTCCTGACTTTC; cdr3_aa: CASSNGASGANVLTF
d_call: TRBD2; v_call: TRBV4-3; j_call: TRBJ2-1; clone_size: .; cdr3_nt: TGCGCCAGCAGCCAAGATGTTGCGGGGGACTACAATGAGCAGTTCTTC; cdr3_aa: CASSQDVAGDYNEQFF
d_call: .; v_call: TRBV20-1; j_call: TRBJ2-5; clone_size: .; cdr3_nt: TGCAGTGTGCCCCGGACCTCCCCGGCAGGGACCCAGTACTTC; cdr3_aa: CSVPRTSPAGTQYF
d_call: .; v_call: TRBV4-1; j_call: TRBJ2-6; clone_size: .; cdr3_nt: TGCGCCAGCAGCCATGGAAGGGCGCGCGGGGCCAACGTCCTGACTTTC; cdr3_aa: CASSHGRARGANVLTF
d_call: TRBD1; v_call: TRBV10-1; j_call: TRBJ2-3; clone_size: few; cdr3_nt: TGCGCCAGCAGTGATTGGACAGGGTACGCAGATACGCAGTATTTT; cdr3_aa: CASSDWTGYADTQYF
d_call: .; v_call: TRBV7-9; j_call: TRBJ2-4; clone_size: .; cdr3_nt: TGTGCCAGCAGCCCTCCAGGGTTGGGTCCCAAAAACATTCAGTACTTC; cdr3_aa: CASSPPGLGPKNIQYF
d_call: TRBD1; v_call: TRBV5-1; j_call: TRBJ1-2; clone_size: .; cdr3_nt: TGCGCCAGCAGTCAAGATGCAGGACAGGGGTACTATGGCTACACCTTC; cdr3_aa: CASSQDAGQGYYGYTF